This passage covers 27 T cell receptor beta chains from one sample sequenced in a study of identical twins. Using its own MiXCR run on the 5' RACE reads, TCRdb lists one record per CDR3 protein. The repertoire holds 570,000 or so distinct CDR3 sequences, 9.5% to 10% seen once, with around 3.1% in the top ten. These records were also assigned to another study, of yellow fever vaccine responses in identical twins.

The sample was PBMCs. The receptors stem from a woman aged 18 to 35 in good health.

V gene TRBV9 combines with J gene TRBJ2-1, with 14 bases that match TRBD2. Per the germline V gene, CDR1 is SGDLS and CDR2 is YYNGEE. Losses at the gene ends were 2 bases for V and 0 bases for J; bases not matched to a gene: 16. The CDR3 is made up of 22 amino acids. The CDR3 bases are TGTGCCAGCAGCGTGAGCCCGGGGGGACTAGCGGGGGACCGATTCTCCTACAATGAGCAGTTCTTC. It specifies CASSVSPGGLAGDRFSYNEQFF.

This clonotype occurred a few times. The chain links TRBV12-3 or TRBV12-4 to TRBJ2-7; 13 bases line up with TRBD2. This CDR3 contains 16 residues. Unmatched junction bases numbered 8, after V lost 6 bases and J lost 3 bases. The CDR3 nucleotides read TGTGCCAGCAGCCTCGGACTAGCGGGAGCCTACTACGAGCAGTACTTC. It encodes CASSLGLAGAYYEQYF.

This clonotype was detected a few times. CDR3 nucleotide sequence: TGTGCCACCAGGGGGGATTCGACCTACGAGCAGTACTTC. Its translation is CATRGDSTYEQYF. The J gene is TRBJ2-7, the V gene TRBV15, with D perhaps TRBD1 or TRBD2 (5 bases each). Trimming took off 6 bases at V and 2 bases at J, with 11 bases between the two ends. Germline V gene data show CDR1 as LNHNV and CDR2 as YYDKDF (reference sequence). This CDR3 comprises 13 residues.

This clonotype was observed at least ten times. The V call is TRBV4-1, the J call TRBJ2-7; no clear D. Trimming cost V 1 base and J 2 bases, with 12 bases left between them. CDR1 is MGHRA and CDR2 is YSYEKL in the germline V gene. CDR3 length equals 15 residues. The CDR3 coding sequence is TGCGCCAGCAGCCAAGTAGGAGACGGCACCTACGAGCAGTACTTC. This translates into CASSQVGDGTYEQYF.

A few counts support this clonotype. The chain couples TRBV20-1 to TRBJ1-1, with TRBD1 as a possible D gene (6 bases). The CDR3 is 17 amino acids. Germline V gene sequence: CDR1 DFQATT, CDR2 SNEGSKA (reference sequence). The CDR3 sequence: CCARDPQGILVDTEAFF. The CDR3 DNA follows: TGCTGCGCTAGAGATCCCCAGGGGATTCTTGTGGACACTGAAGCTTTCTTT.

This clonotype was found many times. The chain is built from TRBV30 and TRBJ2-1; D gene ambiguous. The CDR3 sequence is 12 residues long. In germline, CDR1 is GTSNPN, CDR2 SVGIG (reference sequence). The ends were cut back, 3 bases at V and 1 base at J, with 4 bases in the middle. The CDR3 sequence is CAWRPSYNEQFF. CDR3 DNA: TGTGCCTGGAGACCTTCCTACAATGAGCAGTTCTTC.

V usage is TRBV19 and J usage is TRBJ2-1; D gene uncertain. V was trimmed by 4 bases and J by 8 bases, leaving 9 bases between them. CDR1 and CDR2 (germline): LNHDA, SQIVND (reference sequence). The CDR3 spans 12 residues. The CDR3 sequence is CASSRVAHEQFF. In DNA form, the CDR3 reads TGTGCCAGTAGTAGGGTGGCCCATGAGCAGTTCTTC.

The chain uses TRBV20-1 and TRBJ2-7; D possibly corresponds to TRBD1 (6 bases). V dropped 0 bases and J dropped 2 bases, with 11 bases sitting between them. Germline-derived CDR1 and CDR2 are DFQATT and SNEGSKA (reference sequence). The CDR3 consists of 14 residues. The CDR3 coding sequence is TGCAGTGCTAGAGAACCAGGGGCACCCTACGAGCAGTACTTC. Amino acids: CSAREPGAPYEQYF.

CDR3 bases: TGCAGCGTTGAGACTAGCGGGAGGGGCGAGCAGTACTTC. It is translated as CSVETSGRGEQYF. The rearrangement joins TRBV29-1 to TRBJ2-7; TRBD2 matches 14 bases. CDR3 length equals 13 residues. With V trimmed by 3 bases and J by 6 bases, 1 base remained unmatched. In germline, CDR1 is SQVTM, CDR2 ANQGSEA.

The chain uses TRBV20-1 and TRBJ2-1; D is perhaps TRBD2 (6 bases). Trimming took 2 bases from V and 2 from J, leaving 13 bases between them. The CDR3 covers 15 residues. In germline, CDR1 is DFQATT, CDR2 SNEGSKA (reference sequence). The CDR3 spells CSARTSSATYNEQFF. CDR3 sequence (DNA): TGCAGTGCTAGAACATCTAGCGCTACCTACAATGAGCAGTTCTTC.

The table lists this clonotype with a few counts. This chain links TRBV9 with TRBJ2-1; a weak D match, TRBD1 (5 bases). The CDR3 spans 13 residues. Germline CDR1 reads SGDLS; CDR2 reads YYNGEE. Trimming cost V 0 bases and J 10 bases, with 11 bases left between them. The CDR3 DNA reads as TGTGCCAGCAGCGTAGCTCTTGGGGCAGAGCAGTTCTTC. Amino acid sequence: CASSVALGAEQFF.

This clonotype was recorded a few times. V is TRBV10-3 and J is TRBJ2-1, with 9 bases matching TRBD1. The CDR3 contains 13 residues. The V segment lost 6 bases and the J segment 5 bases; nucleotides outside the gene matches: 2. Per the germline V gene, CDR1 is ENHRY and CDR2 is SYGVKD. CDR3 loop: CAIRGTGNNEQFF. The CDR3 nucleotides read TGTGCCATCAGAGGGACAGGGAACAATGAGCAGTTCTTC.

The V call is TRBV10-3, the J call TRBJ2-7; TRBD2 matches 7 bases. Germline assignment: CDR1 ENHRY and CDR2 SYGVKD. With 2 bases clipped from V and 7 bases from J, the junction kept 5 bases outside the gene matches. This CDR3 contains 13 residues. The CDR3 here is CAISEQSGVEQYF. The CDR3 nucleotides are TGTGCCATCAGTGAGCAGAGCGGGGTAGAGCAGTACTTC.

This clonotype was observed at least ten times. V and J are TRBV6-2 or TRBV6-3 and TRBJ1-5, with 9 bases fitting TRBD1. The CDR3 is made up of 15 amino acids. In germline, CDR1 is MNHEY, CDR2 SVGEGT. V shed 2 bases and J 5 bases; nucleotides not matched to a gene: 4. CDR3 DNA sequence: TGTGCCAGCAGTTACAGTGGGACAGGGTATCAGCCCCAGCATTTT. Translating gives CASSYSGTGYQPQHF.

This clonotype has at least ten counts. The CDR3 reads CASSLFARTGKETQYF. The CDR3 DNA is TGTGCCAGCAGCTTATTCGCGAGGACAGGGAAAGAGACCCAGTACTTC. The genes are TRBV7-3 and TRBJ2-5; 8 nucleotides match TRBD1. The CDR3 consists of 16 residues. Germline-derived CDR1 and CDR2 are SGHTA and FQGTGA. J lost 3 bases, V lost 2 bases, and 8 bases had no gene match.

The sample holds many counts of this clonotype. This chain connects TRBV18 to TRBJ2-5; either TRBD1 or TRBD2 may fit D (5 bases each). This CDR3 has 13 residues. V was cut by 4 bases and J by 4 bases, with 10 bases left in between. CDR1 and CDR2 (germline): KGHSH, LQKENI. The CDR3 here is CASSQGPGETQYF. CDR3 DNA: TGTGCCAGCTCACAGGGACCGGGAGAGACCCAGTACTTC.

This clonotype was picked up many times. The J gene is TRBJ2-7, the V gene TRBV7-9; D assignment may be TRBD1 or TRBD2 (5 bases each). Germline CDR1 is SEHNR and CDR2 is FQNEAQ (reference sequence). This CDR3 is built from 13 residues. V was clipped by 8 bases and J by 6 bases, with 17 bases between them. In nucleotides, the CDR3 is TGTGCCAGCGGCTGGGACGGTCCGGCCGAGCAGTACTTC. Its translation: CASGWDGPAEQYF.

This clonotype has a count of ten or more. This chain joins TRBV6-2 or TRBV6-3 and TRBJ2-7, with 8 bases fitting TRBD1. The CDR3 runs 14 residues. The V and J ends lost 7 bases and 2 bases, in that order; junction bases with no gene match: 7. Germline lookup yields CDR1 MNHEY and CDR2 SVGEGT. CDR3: CASKRGTGTYEQYF. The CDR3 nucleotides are TGTGCCAGCAAGAGAGGGACAGGAACCTACGAGCAGTACTTC.

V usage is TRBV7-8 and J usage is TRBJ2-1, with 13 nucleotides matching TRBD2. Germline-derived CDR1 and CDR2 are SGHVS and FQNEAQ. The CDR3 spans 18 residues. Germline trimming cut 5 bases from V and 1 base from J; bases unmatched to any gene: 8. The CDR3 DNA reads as TGTGCCAGCAGCCCTCGGACTAGCGGGGGCGATTCCTACAATGAGCAGTTCTTC. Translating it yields CASSPRTSGGDSYNEQFF.

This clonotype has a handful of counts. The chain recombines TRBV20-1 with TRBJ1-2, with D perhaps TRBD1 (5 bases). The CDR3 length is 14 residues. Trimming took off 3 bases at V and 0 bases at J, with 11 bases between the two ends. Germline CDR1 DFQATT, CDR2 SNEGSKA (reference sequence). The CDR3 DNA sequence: TGCAGTGCTAGTTCGACAGTAGCTAACTATGGCTACACCTTC. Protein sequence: CSASSTVANYGYTF.

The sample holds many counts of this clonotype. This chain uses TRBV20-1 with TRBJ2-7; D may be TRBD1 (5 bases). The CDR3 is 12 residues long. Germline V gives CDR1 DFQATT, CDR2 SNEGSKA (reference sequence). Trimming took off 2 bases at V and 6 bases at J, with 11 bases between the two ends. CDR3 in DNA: TGCAGTGCTAGAACAGGATTAGCCGAGCAGTACTTC. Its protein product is CSARTGLAEQYF.

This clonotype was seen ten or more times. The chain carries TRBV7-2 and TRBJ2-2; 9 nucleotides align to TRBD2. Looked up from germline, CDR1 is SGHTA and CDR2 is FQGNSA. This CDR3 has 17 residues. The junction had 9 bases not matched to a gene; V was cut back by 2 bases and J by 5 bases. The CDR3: CASSLSWREGLTGELFF. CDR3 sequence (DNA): TGTGCCAGCAGCTTAAGTTGGCGGGAGGGCCTTACCGGGGAGCTGTTTTTT.

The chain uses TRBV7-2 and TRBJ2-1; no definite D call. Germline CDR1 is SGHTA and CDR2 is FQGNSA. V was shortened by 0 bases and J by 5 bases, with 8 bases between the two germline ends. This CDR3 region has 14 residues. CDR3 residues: CASSLATANNEQFF. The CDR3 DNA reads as TGTGCCAGCAGCTTAGCGACGGCAAACAATGAGCAGTTCTTC. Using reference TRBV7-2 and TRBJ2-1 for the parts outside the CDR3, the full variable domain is GAGVSQSPSNKVTEKGKDVELRCDPISGHTALYWYRQSLGQGLEFLIYFQGNSAPDKSGLPSDRFSAERTGGSVSTLTIQRTQQEDSAVYLCASSLATANNEQFFGPGTRLTVL.

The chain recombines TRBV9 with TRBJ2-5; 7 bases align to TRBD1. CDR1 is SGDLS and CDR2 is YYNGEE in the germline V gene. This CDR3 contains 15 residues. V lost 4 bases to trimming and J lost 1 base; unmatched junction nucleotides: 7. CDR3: CASSITRDSQETQYF. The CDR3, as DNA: TGTGCCAGCAGCATAACCCGGGACAGCCAAGAGACCCAGTACTTC.

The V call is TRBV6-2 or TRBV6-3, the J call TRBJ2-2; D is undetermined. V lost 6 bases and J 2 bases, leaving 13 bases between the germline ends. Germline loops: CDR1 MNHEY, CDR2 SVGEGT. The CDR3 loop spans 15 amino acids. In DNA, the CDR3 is TGTGCCAGCAGGGCCCCCGGATATAACACCGGGGAGCTGTTTTTT. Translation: CASRAPGYNTGELFF.

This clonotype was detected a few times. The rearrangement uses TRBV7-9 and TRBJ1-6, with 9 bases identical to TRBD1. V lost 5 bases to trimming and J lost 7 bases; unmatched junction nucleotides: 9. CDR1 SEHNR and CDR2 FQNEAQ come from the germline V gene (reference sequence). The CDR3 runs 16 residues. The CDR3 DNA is TGTGCCAGCAGCGTAACAACAGGGGGCGAAAATTCACCCCTCCACTTT. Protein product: CASSVTTGGENSPLHF. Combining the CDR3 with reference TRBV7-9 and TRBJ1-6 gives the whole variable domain DTGVSQNPRHKITKRGQNVTFRCDPISEHNRLYWYRQTLGQGPEFLTYFQNEAQLEKSRLLSDRFSAERPKGSFSTLEIQRTEQGDSAMYLCASSVTTGGENSPLHFGNGTRLTVT.

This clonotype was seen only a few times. In DNA, the CDR3 is TGTGCCAGCAGCCTTACTAGCGGGAGGGCCTCTGGGGCCAACGTCCTGACTTTC. Translating it yields CASSLTSGRASGANVLTF. The chain carries TRBV9 and TRBJ2-6; 13 bases agree with TRBD2. V shed 4 bases, J shed 0 bases, and the junction held 4 bases outside the gene matches. CDR1 is SGDLS, CDR2 YYNGEE, per germline. The length of the CDR3 is 18 residues.